What follows describes a single T cell receptor beta chain. The data derive from a study of response to subunit inactivated influenza vaccine. TCRdb reprocessed the RT-PCR reads via MiXCR and lists one record per CDR3 protein. The sample lists a few hundred thousand distinct CDR3 sequences, about 11% occurring once. V was trimmed by 7 bases and J by 6 bases, leaving 19 bases between them. CDR1 is MNHEY and CDR2 is SVGEGT in the germline V gene. The CDR3 loop spans 15 amino acids. This sample was also put to use in a study of T cells expressing NK-cell markers. As reported in that work: Researchers built TCR beta cDNA using 5'RACE template switching with UMIs. Obtained from sorted CD3+CD56+NKG2C+, CD3+CD56+NKG2C- and CD3+CD56-NKG2C+ T cells were the TCR beta repertoires. The contribution of dominant NKG2C+ clonotypes to CD8+ T cells in several donors was 1.0-7.0%.

The chain carries TRBV6-2 or TRBV6-3 and TRBJ1-5, with a tentative D call TRBD1 (5 bases). This specimen consisted of PBMCs from blood, obtained on the day of vaccination. This receptor was identified in a man aged 50-60 years who received an inactivated influenza vaccine. CDR3 DNA sequence: TGTGCCAGCACCCCGGGACTCCCTGGGGGTCAGCCCCAGCATTTT. Protein: CASTPGLPGGQPQHF.